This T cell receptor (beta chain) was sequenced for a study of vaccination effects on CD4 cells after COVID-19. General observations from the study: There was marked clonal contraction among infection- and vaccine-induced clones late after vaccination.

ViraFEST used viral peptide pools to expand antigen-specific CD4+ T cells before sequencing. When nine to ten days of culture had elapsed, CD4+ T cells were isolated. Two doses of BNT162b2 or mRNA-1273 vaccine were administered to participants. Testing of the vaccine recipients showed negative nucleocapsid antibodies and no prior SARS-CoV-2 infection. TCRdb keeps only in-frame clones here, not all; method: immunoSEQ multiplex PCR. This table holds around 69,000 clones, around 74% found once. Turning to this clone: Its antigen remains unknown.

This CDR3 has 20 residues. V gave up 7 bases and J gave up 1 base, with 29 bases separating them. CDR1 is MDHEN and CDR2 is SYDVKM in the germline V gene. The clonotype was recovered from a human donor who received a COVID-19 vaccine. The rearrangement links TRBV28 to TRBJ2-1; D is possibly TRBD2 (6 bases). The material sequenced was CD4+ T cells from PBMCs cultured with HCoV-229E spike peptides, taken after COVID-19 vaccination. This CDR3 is CASTPWGRPTPGSSYNEQFF. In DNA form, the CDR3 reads TGTGCCAGCACCCCCTGGGGGAGGCCAACCCCAGGATCATCCTACAATGAGCAGTTCTTC.